Each of the 2 T cell receptor beta chains below was sequenced from the same sample in a study of blood T cells in healthy people across ages. PCR was performed a second time for about 7 to 12 cycles using a sample-barcoded 5' primer and a J-beta primer mix. One entry per CDR3 protein, called by TCRdb with MiXCR from the 5' RACE reads. The table shows approximately 800,000 distinct CDR3 sequences, with about 59% occurring only once. Specimen: blood. These receptors were obtained from a man under 40 in good health.

In DNA form, the CDR3 reads TGCGCGGGGGAGGAAGAGACCCAGTACTTC. This encodes CAGEEETQYF. The V and J genes are TRBV29-1 and TRBJ2-5, with TRBD2 matching over 7 bases. The CDR3 spans 10 residues. Per germline, CDR1 SQVTM and CDR2 ANQGSEA.

The V gene is TRBV7-8, the J gene TRBJ1-1; D is ambiguous. Trimming pared 1 base from V and 6 bases from J, leaving 12 bases between. Germline values: CDR1 SGHVS, CDR2 FQNEAQ. This CDR3 is 14 amino acids long. CDR3 protein: CASSLGPDKAEAFF. Written as DNA, the CDR3 is TGTGCCAGCAGCTTAGGGCCCGACAAGGCTGAAGCTTTCTTT.